The 21 T cell receptor beta chains below come from one sample, sequenced in a study of PD-L1 blockade in urothelial cancer. TCRdb's table, derived via immunoSEQ multiplex PCR, lists solely in-frame clones and lacks some. Found here are about 76,000 clones, approximately 90% of them singletons; the top ten hold about 0.91%. Time point given: peripheral blood 6 weeks after treatment start. The sample in question was PBMCs, obtained around atezolizumab (anti-PD-L1) treatment. Source of these receptors: a woman aged 80 or older with urothelial cancer.

This rearrangement joins TRBV19 to TRBJ1-2; TRBD1 matches at 7 bases. Per the germline V gene, CDR1 is LNHDA and CDR2 is SQIVND (reference sequence). The CDR3 extends over 13 amino acids. With V trimmed by 5 bases and J by 6 bases, 6 bases remained unmatched. The CDR3 protein is CASSPTGADGYTF. The CDR3 nucleotides are TGTGCCAGTAGTCCAACAGGGGCCGATGGCTACACCTTC.

The chain employs TRBV7-8 and TRBJ1-5, with TRBD1 identical over 8 bases. Looked up from germline, CDR1 is SGHVS and CDR2 is FQNEAQ. This CDR3 has 15 residues. Trimming took 0 bases from V and 6 from J; bases not matched to a gene: 4. The CDR3 reads CASSLARDRFQPQHF. In nucleotides, the CDR3 is TGTGCCAGCAGCTTAGCCCGGGACAGGTTTCAGCCCCAGCATTTT.

Points on this clone: Other DNA sequences in this specimen translate into the identical CDR3. The chain joins TRBV5-1 to TRBJ2-7; TRBD2 aligns across 13 bases. Trimming removed 4 bases from V and 7 bases from J; junction bases left unmatched: 5. Germline CDR1 is SGHRS and CDR2 is YFSETQ. This CDR3 comprises 14 residues. CDR3 in DNA: TGCGCCAGCAGCCTTGGACTAGCGGGAGCGGAGCAGTACTTC. Translated, it gives CASSLGLAGAEQYF.

The chain uses TRBV19 and TRBJ1-5, with TRBD1 matching over 7 bases. Germline V gene lookup returns CDR1 LNHDA and CDR2 SQIVND (reference sequence). The CDR3 covers 16 residues. V trimming: 6 bases; J trimming: 2 bases; junction bases outside the gene matches: 10. CDR3 coding DNA: TGTGCCAGTAGGGCCCCCGGGACAGAAGGCAATCAGCCCCAGCATTTT. This codes for CASRAPGTEGNQPQHF.

J is TRBJ2-1 and V is TRBV19; possible D gene TRBD2, 6 bases. The germline gives CDR1 LNHDA, CDR2 SQIVND (reference sequence). The ends were cut back, 3 bases at V and 0 bases at J, with 12 bases in the middle. The CDR3 has 16 residues. Here the CDR3 DNA reads TGTGCCAGTAGTATCCCCGGGACTCCCTCCTACAATGAGCAGTTCTTC. The encoded protein is CASSIPGTPSYNEQFF.

In its sample, this clone was seen once. The gene calls are TRBV28 and TRBJ2-1; 7 bases are a match to TRBD2. The germline V gene has CDR1 MDHEN and CDR2 SYDVKM. This CDR3 comprises 14 residues. J gave up 4 bases and V 7 bases, and 7 bases lay outside the gene matches. This CDR3 reads CASKTSIGYNEQFF. The CDR3 DNA sequence: TGTGCCAGCAAGACTAGCATAGGTTACAATGAGCAGTTCTTC. Variable domain in full (rest from reference TRBV28 and TRBJ2-1): DVKVTQSSRYLVKRTGEKVFLECVQDMDHENMFWYRQDPGLGLRLIYFSYDVKMKEKGDIPEGYSVSREKKERFSLILESASTNQTSMYLCASKTSIGYNEQFFGPGTRLTVL.

The chain has TRBV7-8 and TRBJ2-7; 7 bases match TRBD1. Germline trimming cut 5 bases from V and 0 bases from J; bases unmatched to any gene: 7. The germline V gene has CDR1 SGHVS and CDR2 FQNEAQ. This CDR3 is 15 amino acids long. The CDR3 DNA reads as TGTGCCAGCAGCCGATCCAGGGGGAGCTCCTACGAGCAGTACTTC. Encoded protein: CASSRSRGSSYEQYF. Combining the CDR3 with reference TRBV7-8 and TRBJ2-7 gives the whole variable domain GAGVSQSPRYKVAKRGQDVALRCDPISGHVSLFWYQQALGQGPEFLTYFQNEAQLDKSGLPSDRFFAERPEGSVSTLKIQRTQQEDSAVYLCASSRSRGSSYEQYFGPGTRLTVT.

The rearrangement links TRBV15 to TRBJ1-5; D is uncertain. The germline gives CDR1 LNHNV, CDR2 YYDKDF (reference sequence). This CDR3 spans 14 amino acids. Trimming removed 5 bases at V and 8 bases at J, with 16 bases between. CDR3 nucleotide sequence: TGTGCCACCAGCGGACCGGGCCGGGAGGAGCCCCAGCATTTT. Its protein is CATSGPGREEPQHF.

V and J are TRBV5-1 and TRBJ2-1; TRBD2 matches 10 bases. In germline, CDR1 is SGHRS, CDR2 YFSETQ. V shed 4 bases and J 0 bases; nucleotides not matched to a gene: 1. The CDR3 contains 15 residues. The DNA for the CDR3 is TGCGCCAGCAGCCCTAGCGGGAGCTCCTACAATGAGCAGTTCTTC. Residues: CASSPSGSSYNEQFF.

V usage is TRBV5-6 and J usage is TRBJ2-7; 9 bases are a match to TRBD2. V shed 1 base, J shed 5 bases, and the junction held 10 bases outside the gene matches. This CDR3 region has 16 residues. Germline CDR1 and CDR2: SGHDT and YYEEEE. The CDR3 is CASSLTKASGTHEQYF. CDR3 in DNA: TGTGCCAGCAGCTTGACAAAGGCTAGCGGGACCCACGAGCAGTACTTC. Full variable domain (missing parts from reference TRBV5-6 and TRBJ2-7): DAGVTQSPTHLIKTRGQQVTLRCSPKSGHDTVSWYQQALGQGPQFIFQYYEEEERQRGNFPDRFSGHQFPNYSSELNVNALLLGDSALYLCASSLTKASGTHEQYFGPGTRLTVT.

The chain links TRBV5-1 to TRBJ2-7; D may be TRBD2 (6 bases). Germline V gene sequence: CDR1 SGHRS, CDR2 YFSETQ. Deletions cut 4 bases from V and 3 bases from J, with 17 bases between. This CDR3 comprises 15 residues. This CDR3 is CASSTRAGQGYEQYF. CDR3 DNA sequence: TGCGCCAGCAGCACCCGGGCGGGGCAAGGCTACGAGCAGTACTTC.

The chain combines TRBV9 with TRBJ2-1; 10 positions agree with TRBD1. Germline values: CDR1 SGDLS, CDR2 YYNGEE. This CDR3 has 15 amino acids. V lost 0 bases to trimming and J lost 7 bases; unmatched junction nucleotides: 4. The CDR3 reads CASSVDSGQGNEQFF. The DNA of the CDR3 is TGTGCCAGCAGCGTAGATTCGGGACAGGGGAATGAGCAGTTCTTC.

V gene TRBV19 combines with J gene TRBJ2-5; D is possibly TRBD1 (6 bases). CDR1 is LNHDA, CDR2 SQIVND, per germline (reference sequence). The length of the CDR3 is 14 residues. The V and J ends lost 8 bases and 2 bases respectively, with 15 bases between them. For the CDR3, the DNA is TGTGCCAGTTCCATTACAGGGATTCAAGAGACCCAGTACTTC. Translating it yields CASSITGIQETQYF.

The chain combines TRBV6-1 with TRBJ1-1; D call uncertain. CDR3 size: 15 residues. Germline lookup yields CDR1 MNHNS and CDR2 SASEGT. The V gene lost 1 base and the J gene lost 6 bases, with 15 bases spanning the gap. The CDR3 sequence: CASSEDGSGGSEAFF. CDR3 bases: TGTGCCAGCAGTGAAGATGGCAGCGGAGGTTCTGAAGCTTTCTTT.

This sequence joins TRBV5-5 and TRBJ2-1; D possibly corresponds to TRBD2 (6 bases). V shed 4 bases and J shed 8 bases, with 22 bases lying between them. CDR3 size: 16 residues. Germline V gives CDR1 SGHKS, CDR2 YYEKEE (reference sequence). CDR3 loop: CASSPIAGRGDDEQFF. CDR3 nucleotide sequence: TGTGCCAGCAGCCCAATCGCGGGGCGCGGGGACGATGAGCAGTTCTTC. Drawing the rest from reference TRBV5-5 and TRBJ2-1, the complete variable domain is DAGVTQSPTHLIKTRGQQVTLRCSPISGHKSVSWYQQVLGQGPQFIFQYYEKEERGRGNFPDRFSARQFPNYSSELNVNALLLGDSALYLCASSPIAGRGDDEQFFGPGTRLTVL.

The chain has TRBV30 and TRBJ1-2; 8 bases are shared with TRBD1. The CDR3 has 14 residues. The V gene end was trimmed by 2 bases and the J gene end by 5 bases; junction bases not matched to a gene: 7. Per the germline V gene, CDR1 is GTSNPN and CDR2 is SVGIG (reference sequence). CDR3 amino acids: CAWSPDRGSYGYTF. CDR3 DNA sequence: TGTGCCTGGAGTCCAGACAGGGGATCGTATGGCTACACCTTC.

The chain links TRBV2 to TRBJ1-2, with 7 bases aligning to TRBD1. The germline gives CDR1 SNHLY, CDR2 FYNNEI. The CDR3 extends over 16 amino acids. J lost 5 bases, V lost 7 bases, and 16 bases had no gene match. The CDR3 DNA sequence: TGTGCCAGCACTTCCGGACGGGACGGCAGGGGGTATGGCTACACCTTC. It is translated as CASTSGRDGRGYGYTF.

The chain carries TRBV18 and TRBJ2-1, with 10 bases matching TRBD2. CDR1 is KGHSH and CDR2 is LQKENI in the germline V gene. CDR3 length: 17 residues. The V gene end was trimmed by 2 bases and the J gene end by 4 bases; junction bases not matched to a gene: 8. CDR3 DNA sequence: TGTGCCAGCTCACCAGCCCTAGCGGGAGTCGGATACAATGAGCAGTTCTTC. Its protein product is CASSPALAGVGYNEQFF.

The chain is built from TRBV6-1 and TRBJ2-1; D is undetermined. The germline gives CDR1 MNHNS, CDR2 SASEGT. Trimming pared 7 bases from V and 0 bases from J, leaving 13 bases between. The length of the CDR3 is 15 residues. The CDR3 DNA sequence: TGTGCCAGCATCTTGGGCCAATTCTCCTACAATGAGCAGTTCTTC. Translating gives CASILGQFSYNEQFF.

The rearrangement uses TRBV6-5 and TRBJ2-7; D unresolved. The CDR3 extends over 15 amino acids. V lost 0 bases and J lost 4, with 13 bases in between. In germline, CDR1 is MNHEY, CDR2 SVGAGI. DNA for the CDR3: TGTGCCAGCAGTTACTCCCCGGATTCCGGGTACGAGCAGTACTTC. It encodes CASSYSPDSGYEQYF.

The J gene is TRBJ2-7, the V gene TRBV6-1; D is perhaps TRBD1 (7 bases). The CDR3 is 13 amino acids. The V end lost 7 bases, the J end lost 5 bases, and 15 bases lay between the germline ends. In germline, CDR1 is MNHNS, CDR2 SASEGT. The CDR3 DNA follows: TGTGCCAGCACCCCAGGGGGGCCGGACGAGCAGTACTTC. Its protein product is CASTPGGPDEQYF.